This is a list of T cell receptor beta chains from one sample in a study of blood T cells in healthy people across ages. TCRdb called the 5' RACE reads again in MiXCR, with one record for every CDR3 protein. The data hold some 860,000 distinct CDR3 sequences, with 56% observed a single time. Sequenced input: blood. Receptors originate from a man aged 35-49 years in good health. The CDR3 runs from the conserved cysteine through the conserved F or W. The D gene is left open where the match is weak. Where a row states a size, it is once, few, many or the class of an expanded clone; other rows omit it.

V: TRBV7-3
D: -
J: TRBJ2-7
size: -
CDR3: CASSLGMGEQYF
DNA: TGTGCCAGCAGCTTAGGGATGGGGGAGCAGTACTTC

V: TRBV20-1
D: -
J: TRBJ2-6
size: -
CDR3: CSASRSGLSSGANVLTF
DNA: TGCAGTGCTAGTAGATCAGGCCTGAGCTCTGGGGCCAACGTCCTGACTTTC

V: TRBV28
D: -
J: TRBJ2-5
size: -
CDR3: CASSSTSGQEQYF
DNA: TGTGCCAGCAGTTCTACTAGCGGACAGGAGCAGTACTTC

V: TRBV7-9
D: TRBD1
J: TRBJ1-1
size: -
CDR3: CASTGQGAYTEAFF
DNA: TGTGCCAGCACGGGACAGGGGGCTTACACTGAAGCTTTCTTT

V: TRBV4-3
D: -
J: TRBJ2-7
size: few
CDR3: CASSQGQSNPTRSYEQYF
DNA: TGCGCCAGCAGCCAGGGTCAGTCGAACCCCACGCGGTCCTACGAGCAGTACTTC

V: TRBV15
D: TRBD1
J: TRBJ2-7
size: -
CDR3: CATSRDLEGTGGLPISYEQYF
DNA: TGTGCCACCAGCAGAGATTTGGAGGGGACAGGGGGATTGCCAATCTCCTACGAGCAGTACTTC

V: TRBV7-9
D: -
J: TRBJ2-3
size: few
CDR3: CASSSSLSSTDTQYF
DNA: TGTGCCAGCAGCTCCTCTCTTTCTAGCACAGATACGCAGTATTTT

V: TRBV6-2/TRBV6-3
D: -
J: TRBJ2-5
size: -
CDR3: CASTQRGKRQYQETQYF
DNA: TGTGCCAGCACCCAACGGGGTAAGCGGCAGTACCAAGAGACCCAGTACTTC

V: TRBV29-1
D: -
J: TRBJ2-5
size: -
CDR3: CSVAWGAKETQYF
DNA: TGCAGCGTTGCGTGGGGGGCTAAAGAGACCCAGTACTTC

V: TRBV12-3/TRBV12-4
D: -
J: TRBJ2-7
size: -
CDR3: CASSSGTSSYNEQYF
DNA: TGTGCCAGCAGTTCCGGTACTAGCTCCTACAATGAGCAGTACTTC

V: TRBV30
D: -
J: TRBJ1-2
size: -
CDR3: CAWTGGDGYGYTF
DNA: TGTGCCTGGACCGGGGGGGATGGCTATGGCTACACCTTC

V: TRBV20-1
D: TRBD2
J: TRBJ2-5
size: -
CDR3: CSATTLAGGPETQYF
DNA: TGCAGTGCCACGACACTAGCGGGGGGCCCAGAGACCCAGTACTTC

V: TRBV6-6
D: TRBD1
J: TRBJ1-1
size: -
CDR3: CASSLGQAIEAFF
DNA: TGTGCCAGCAGCTTGGGACAGGCCATTGAAGCTTTCTTT

V: TRBV20-1
D: TRBD2
J: TRBJ2-7
size: -
CDR3: CSARDIGLAGVHTGVNSYNEQYF
DNA: TGCAGTGCTAGAGATATAGGGCTAGCGGGGGTCCACACCGGCGTTAACTCCTACAATGAGCAGTACTTC

V: TRBV30
D: -
J: TRBJ2-5
size: -
CDR3: CACSGTETQYF
DNA: TGTGCCTGCTCAGGGACAGAGACCCAGTACTTC

V: TRBV20-1
D: TRBD1
J: TRBJ1-6
size: few
CDR3: CSARDLQRDRWNSPLHF
DNA: TGCAGTGCTAGGGATTTACAGCGGGACAGGTGGAATTCACCCCTCCACTTT

V: TRBV6-5
D: TRBD1
J: TRBJ2-1
size: -
CDR3: CASSLSGTGVNEQFF
DNA: TGTGCCAGCAGTCTCTCCGGGACAGGGGTCAATGAGCAGTTCTTC

V: TRBV7-6
D: TRBD2
J: TRBJ2-3
size: once
CDR3: CASSVGEGWTDTQYF
DNA: TGTGCCAGCAGCGTGGGGGAGGGTTGGACAGATACGCAGTATTTT

V: TRBV20-1
D: TRBD1
J: TRBJ1-2
size: -
CDR3: CSVHDRARSYGYTF
DNA: TGCAGTGTCCACGACAGGGCCCGTTCCTATGGCTACACCTTC

V: TRBV5-1
D: TRBD2
J: TRBJ2-1
size: -
CDR3: CASSLVIAGSSHEQFF
DNA: TGCGCCAGCAGCTTGGTCATAGCGGGTTCTTCCCATGAGCAGTTCTTC

V: TRBV5-1
D: -
J: TRBJ2-4
size: -
CDR3: CASSLEGGGGIQYF
DNA: TGCGCCAGCAGCTTGGAGGGCGGAGGGGGCATTCAGTACTTC

V: TRBV20-1
D: -
J: TRBJ2-3
size: -
CDR3: CSGGGGRVDTQYF
DNA: TGCAGTGGGGGTGGAGGCCGGGTAGATACGCAGTATTTT